These 14 T cell receptor beta chains came from one sample sequenced in a study of blood T cell repertoires in COVID-19. Generated by immunoSEQ multiplex PCR, the TCRdb table keeps only in-frame clones and is missing some. Of some 200,000 clones in the sample, roughly 87% were seen once. The sample consisted of PBMCs or T cells enriched from blood (not recorded which). These TCRs come from a woman aged 25 to 45 who had recovered from COVID-19.

The chain uses TRBV30 and TRBJ1-4; 7 nucleotides agree with TRBD1. Trimming took 2 bases from V and 6 from J; bases not matched to a gene: 3. The germline V gene has CDR1 GTSNPN and CDR2 SVGIG (reference sequence). CDR3 length: 13 residues. The CDR3 loop reads CAWSQGGDEKLFF. As DNA, the CDR3 is TGTGCCTGGAGTCAGGGGGGAGATGAAAAACTGTTTTTT. Supplemented by reference TRBV30 and TRBJ1-4, the full variable domain reads SQTIHQWPATLVQPVGSPLSLECTVEGTSNPNLYWYRQAAGRGLQLLFYSVGIGQISSEVPQNLSASRPQDRQFILSSKKLLLSDSGFYLCAWSQGGDEKLFFGSGTQLSVL.

This clone was counted a single time. The V and J genes are TRBV18 and TRBJ2-1; D might be TRBD2 (7 bases). The CDR3 is 17 amino acids. Germline V lookup: CDR1 KGHSH, CDR2 LQKENI. V was pared by 6 bases and J by 0 bases, with 18 bases between. The CDR3: CASSGGASTSSYNEQFF. The CDR3 DNA reads as TGTGCCAGCTCGGGGGGGGCTTCAACCAGCTCCTACAATGAGCAGTTCTTC.

The V and J genes are TRBV7-9 and TRBJ1-6; D is perhaps TRBD1 (6 bases). This CDR3 is built from 17 residues. Germline assignment: CDR1 SEHNR and CDR2 FQNEAQ (reference sequence). V was clipped by 3 bases and J by 3 bases, with 15 bases between them. CDR3 nucleotide sequence: TGTGCCAGCAGCTTTACCTTCTACAGGGACTATAATTCACCCCTCCACTTT. This codes for CASSFTFYRDYNSPLHF.

The chain employs TRBV19 and TRBJ1-3; D uncertain. Germline V gene data show CDR1 as LNHDA and CDR2 as SQIVND (reference sequence). The CDR3 consists of 16 residues. The V gene lost 5 bases and the J gene lost 0 bases, with 14 bases spanning the gap. CDR3 DNA: TGTGCCAGTAGTTTCGACCGTGGGAGCTCTGGAAACACCATATATTTT. This translates into CASSFDRGSSGNTIYF. The full variable domain, with the rest looked up from reference TRBV19 and TRBJ1-3, is DGGITQSPKYLFRKEGQNVTLSCEQNLNHDAMYWYRQDPGQGLRLIYYSQIVNDFQKGDIAEGYSVSREKKESFPLTVTSAQKNPTAFYLCASSFDRGSSGNTIYFGEGSWLTVV.

A word on this clone: Other DNA sequences in this sample translate to the same CDR3. The V and J genes are TRBV9 and TRBJ1-2; 8 positions match TRBD1. V shed 4 bases and J 5 bases; nucleotides not matched to a gene: 7. Germline CDR1 and CDR2: SGDLS and YYNGEE. The CDR3 sequence is 14 residues long. The CDR3: CASSPGTGGYGYTF. The CDR3 DNA reads TGTGCCAGCAGCCCCGGGACAGGAGGATATGGCTACACCTTC. The full variable domain, completed using reference TRBV9 and TRBJ1-2, is DSGVTQTPKHLITATGQRVTLRCSPRSGDLSVYWYQQSLDQGLQFLIQYYNGEERAKGNILERFSAQQFPDLHSELNLSSLELGDSALYFCASSPGTGGYGYTFGSGTRLTVV.

The genes are TRBV7-2 and TRBJ1-2; 9 bases agree with TRBD1. V shed 5 bases, J shed 5 bases, and the junction held 6 bases outside the gene matches. CDR1 and CDR2 from the germline V gene are SGHTA and FQGNSA. This CDR3 has 14 amino acids. This CDR3 is CASSLDRGSYGYTF. The CDR3 DNA reads TGTGCCAGCAGCCTCGACAGGGGGTCTTATGGCTACACCTTC.

This sequence joins TRBV14 and TRBJ2-3; 9 nucleotides agree with TRBD1. Germline lookup yields CDR1 SGHDN and CDR2 FVKESK. The CDR3 has 16 amino acids. V was clipped by 1 base and J by 8 bases; unmatched bases: 10. This CDR3 is CASSQVTGGVLSTQYF. The DNA of the CDR3 is TGTGCCAGCAGCCAAGTAACAGGGGGCGTATTAAGTACGCAGTATTTT.

This clone was observed a single time. This chain connects TRBV11-3 to TRBJ2-1, with 10 positions matching TRBD2. This CDR3 has 19 residues. Germline CDR1 reads SGHNT; CDR2 reads YENEEA. Trimming took 1 base from V and 9 from J; bases not matched to a gene: 18. The DNA for the CDR3 is TGTGCCAGCAGCTTAGTTGGCCCCTCCTACTCTAGCGGGAGTGGTGAGCAGTTCTTC. Protein sequence: CASSLVGPSYSSGSGEQFF.

This chain joins TRBV6-1 and TRBJ2-7; 7 bases line up with TRBD1. The CDR3 has 15 residues. The germline CDR1 and CDR2 sequences are MNHNS and SASEGT. With V trimmed by 1 base and J by 3 bases, 6 bases remained unmatched. DNA of the CDR3: TGTGCCAGCAGTGAAGGCACAGGGGTCTTCTACGAGCAGTACTTC. Its protein is CASSEGTGVFYEQYF.

The CDR3 is CASSEANRENTGELFF. CDR3 nucleotides: TGTGCCAGCAGTGAAGCAAACAGGGAGAACACCGGGGAGCTGTTTTTT. The genes are TRBV6-1 and TRBJ2-2, with D perhaps TRBD1 (6 bases). V gave up 0 bases and J gave up 1 base, with 9 bases separating them. The CDR3 is 16 residues long. Germline loops: CDR1 MNHNS, CDR2 SASEGT.

This rearrangement joins TRBV15 to TRBJ2-3; D remains unclear. Per the germline V gene, CDR1 is LNHNV and CDR2 is YYDKDF (reference sequence). With 0 bases removed from V and 6 bases from J, the gap between germline ends came to 10 bases. The CDR3 covers 14 residues. CDR3 bases: TGTGCCACCAGCAGAGAGAAGCACTGGGATACGCAGTATTTT. It translates to CATSREKHWDTQYF.

The sample holds one count of this clone. The J gene is TRBJ1-5, the V gene TRBV9, with 12 bases matching TRBD1. This CDR3 is 15 amino acids long. J lost 5 bases, V lost 2 bases, and 2 bases had no gene match. Germline lookup yields CDR1 SGDLS and CDR2 YYNGEE. For the CDR3, the DNA is TGTGCCAGCAGCGTTGGGACAGGGGGCCATCAGCCCCAGCATTTT. Residues: CASSVGTGGHQPQHF.

This chain connects TRBV30 to TRBJ2-7, with 9 nucleotides matching TRBD2. Germline loops: CDR1 GTSNPN, CDR2 SVGIG (reference sequence). This CDR3 has 14 amino acids. The J segment lost 4 bases and the V segment lost 1 base, leaving 5 bases of the junction unmatched. CDR3 residues: CAWSAGLASYEQYF. The CDR3 DNA follows: TGTGCCTGGAGTGCCGGACTAGCGTCTTACGAGCAGTACTTC.

Comments on this clone: This sample also contains other DNA sequences that code for the same CDR3. The CDR3 is CASSLGQGGTEAFF. The CDR3, as DNA: TGTGCCAGCAGCTTAGGGCAGGGGGGCACTGAAGCTTTCTTT. The chain joins TRBV11-2 to TRBJ1-1; 7 bases fit TRBD1. Germline-derived CDR1 and CDR2 are SGHAT and FQNNGV. CDR3 length equals 14 residues. V was pared by 1 base and J by 4 bases, with 3 bases of the junction left unmatched.